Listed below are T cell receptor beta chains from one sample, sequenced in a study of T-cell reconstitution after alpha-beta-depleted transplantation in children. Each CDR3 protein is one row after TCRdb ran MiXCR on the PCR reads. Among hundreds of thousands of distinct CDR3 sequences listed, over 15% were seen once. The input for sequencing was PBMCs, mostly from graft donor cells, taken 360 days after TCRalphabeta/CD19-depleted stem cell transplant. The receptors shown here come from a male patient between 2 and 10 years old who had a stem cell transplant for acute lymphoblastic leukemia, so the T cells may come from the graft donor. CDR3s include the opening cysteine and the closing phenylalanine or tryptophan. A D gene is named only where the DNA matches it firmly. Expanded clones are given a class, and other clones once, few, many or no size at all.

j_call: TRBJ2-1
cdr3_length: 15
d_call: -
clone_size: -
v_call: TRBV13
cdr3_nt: TGTGCCAGCAGCCCACCAATTCGGGTATCAAATGAGCAGTTCTTC
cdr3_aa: CASSPPIRVSNEQFF

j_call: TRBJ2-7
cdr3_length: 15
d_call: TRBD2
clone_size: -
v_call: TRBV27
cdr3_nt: TGTGCCAGCAGTCGGCGACTAGCGGGGGCCTACGAGCAGTACTTC
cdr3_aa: CASSRRLAGAYEQYF

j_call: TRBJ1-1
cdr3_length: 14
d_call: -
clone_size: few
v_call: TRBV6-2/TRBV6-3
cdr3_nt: TGTGCCAGCAGTTACGGCGACACGAACACTGAAGCTTTCTTT
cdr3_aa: CASSYGDTNTEAFF

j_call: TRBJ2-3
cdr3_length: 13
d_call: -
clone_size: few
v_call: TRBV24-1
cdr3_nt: TGTGCCACCAGTGATAAACGCACAGATACGCAGTATTTT
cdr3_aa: CATSDKRTDTQYF

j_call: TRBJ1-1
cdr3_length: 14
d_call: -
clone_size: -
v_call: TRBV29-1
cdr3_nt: TGCAGCGTTGAAAGTAGGATCGCGGACACTGAAGCTTTCTTT
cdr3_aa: CSVESRIADTEAFF

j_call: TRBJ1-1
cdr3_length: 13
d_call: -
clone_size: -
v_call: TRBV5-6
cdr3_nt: TGTGCCAGCAGCCTTCAGCCAAGCACTGAAGCTTTCTTT
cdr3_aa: CASSLQPSTEAFF

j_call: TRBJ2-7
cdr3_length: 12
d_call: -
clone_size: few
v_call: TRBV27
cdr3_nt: TGTGCCAGCAGTACAGGGACCTACGAGCAGTACTTC
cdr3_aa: CASSTGTYEQYF

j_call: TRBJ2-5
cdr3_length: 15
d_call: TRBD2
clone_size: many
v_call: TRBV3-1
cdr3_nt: TGTGCCAGCAGCCAGGGACTAGCGGGACAAGAGACCCAGTACTTC
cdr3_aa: CASSQGLAGQETQYF

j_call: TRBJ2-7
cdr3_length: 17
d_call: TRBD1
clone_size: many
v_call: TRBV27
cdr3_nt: TGTGCCAGCAGTCGGAATCCGGGACAGGGTAAATCCTACGAGCAGTACTTC
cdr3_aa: CASSRNPGQGKSYEQYF

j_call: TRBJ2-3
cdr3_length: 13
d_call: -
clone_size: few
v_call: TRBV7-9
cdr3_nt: TGTGCCAGCAGCGTCGGCCGGCCAGATACGCAGTATTTT
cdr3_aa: CASSVGRPDTQYF

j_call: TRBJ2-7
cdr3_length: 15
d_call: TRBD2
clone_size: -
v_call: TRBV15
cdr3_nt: TGTGCCACCAGCAGAGCGGGACTAGCGACGTACGAGCAGTACTTC
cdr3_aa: CATSRAGLATYEQYF

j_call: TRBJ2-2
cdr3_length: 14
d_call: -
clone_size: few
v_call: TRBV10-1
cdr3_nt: TGCGCCAGCAGTTATTCAGGGGCGAGCGGGGAGCTGTTTTTT
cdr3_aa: CASSYSGASGELFF

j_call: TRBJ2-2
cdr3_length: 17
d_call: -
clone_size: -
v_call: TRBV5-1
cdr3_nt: TGCGCCAGCAGCTCGCACCTGAGGGGGGGCGGCACCGGGGAGCTGTTTTTT
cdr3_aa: CASSSHLRGGGTGELFF

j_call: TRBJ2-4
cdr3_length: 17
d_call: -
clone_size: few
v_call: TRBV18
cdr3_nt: TGTGCCAGCTCACCAAACGACGCAGGTTACGGCAAAAACATTCAGTACTTC
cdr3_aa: CASSPNDAGYGKNIQYF

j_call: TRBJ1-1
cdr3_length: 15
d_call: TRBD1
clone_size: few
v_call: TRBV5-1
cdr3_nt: TGCGCCAGCAGACACCCCGGGACAGGGTTCACTGAAGCTTTCTTT
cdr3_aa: CASRHPGTGFTEAFF

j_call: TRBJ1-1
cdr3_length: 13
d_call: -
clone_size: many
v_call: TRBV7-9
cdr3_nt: TGTGCCAGCAGCCCCACCCCAAACACTGAAGCTTTCTTT
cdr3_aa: CASSPTPNTEAFF

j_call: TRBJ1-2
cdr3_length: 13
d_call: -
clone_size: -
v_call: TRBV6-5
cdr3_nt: TGTGCCAGCAGTTACACTTACAGGGAGCGCTACACCTTC
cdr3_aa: CASSYTYRERYTF

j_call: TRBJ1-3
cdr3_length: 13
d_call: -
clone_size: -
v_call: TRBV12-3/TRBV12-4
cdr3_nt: TGTGCCAGCAGTTTATCCTCCGGAAACACCATATATTTT
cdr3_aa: CASSLSSGNTIYF

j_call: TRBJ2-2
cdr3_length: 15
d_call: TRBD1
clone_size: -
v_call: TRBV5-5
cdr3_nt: TGTGCCAGCAGCTTCAGGGGGCTAGACACCGGGGAGCTGTTTTTT
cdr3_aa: CASSFRGLDTGELFF

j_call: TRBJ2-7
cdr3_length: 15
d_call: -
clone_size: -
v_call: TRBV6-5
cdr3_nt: TGTGCCAGCAGTTACGGGGTAGCGTCTATGATTGCACAGTACTTC
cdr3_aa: CASSYGVASMIAQYF

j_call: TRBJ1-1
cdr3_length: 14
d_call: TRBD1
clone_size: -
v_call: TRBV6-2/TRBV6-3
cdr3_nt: TGTGCCAGCACTCTCCGGGACAGGGGCACTGAAGCTTTCTTT
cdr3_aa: CASTLRDRGTEAFF

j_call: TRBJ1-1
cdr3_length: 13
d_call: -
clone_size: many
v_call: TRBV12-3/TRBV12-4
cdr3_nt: TGTGCCAGCAGTTTCGGGAAGAACACTGAAGCTTTCTTT
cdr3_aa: CASSFGKNTEAFF

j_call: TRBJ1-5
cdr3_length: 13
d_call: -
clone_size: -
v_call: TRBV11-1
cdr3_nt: TGTGCCAGCAGCCGCTCAGGGTTGGAGCCCCAGCATTTT
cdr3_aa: CASSRSGLEPQHF

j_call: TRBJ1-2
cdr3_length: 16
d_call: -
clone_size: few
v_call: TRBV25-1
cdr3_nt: TGTGCCAGCAGTGAATTAAACGGCGCGGTGAGCTATGGCTACACCTTC
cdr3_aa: CASSELNGAVSYGYTF

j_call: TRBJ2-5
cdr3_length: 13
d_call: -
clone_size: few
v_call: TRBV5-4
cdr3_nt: TGTGCCAGCAGCTTACGGGCCCTGGAGACCCAGTACTTC
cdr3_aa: CASSLRALETQYF

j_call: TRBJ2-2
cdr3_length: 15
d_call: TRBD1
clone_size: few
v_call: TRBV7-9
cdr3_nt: TGTGCCAGCAGCTCAAGGACAGGGAGCGCGGGGGAGCTGTTTTTT
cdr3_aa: CASSSRTGSAGELFF

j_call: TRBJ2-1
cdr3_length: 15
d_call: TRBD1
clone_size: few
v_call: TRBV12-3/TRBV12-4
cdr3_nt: TGTGCCAGCAGGGAGGACAGGAGCTCCTACAATGAGCAGTTCTTC
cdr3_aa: CASREDRSSYNEQFF

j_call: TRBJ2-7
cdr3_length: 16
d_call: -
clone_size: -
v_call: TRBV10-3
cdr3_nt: TGTGCCATCAGTGACCCTGGCGGGTCTCCATCCTACGAGCAGTACTTC
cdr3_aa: CAISDPGGSPSYEQYF

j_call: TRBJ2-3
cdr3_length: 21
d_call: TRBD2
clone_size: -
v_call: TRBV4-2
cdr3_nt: TGTGCCAGCAGCCAAGAATGGGATGGGACTAGCGGGGGGTTTTTCACAGATACGCAGTATTTT
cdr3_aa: CASSQEWDGTSGGFFTDTQYF

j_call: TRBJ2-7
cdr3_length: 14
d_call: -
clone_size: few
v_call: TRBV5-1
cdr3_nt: TGCGCCAGCAGCTTGGCTTCGGATTCCTACGAGCAGTACTTC
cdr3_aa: CASSLASDSYEQYF

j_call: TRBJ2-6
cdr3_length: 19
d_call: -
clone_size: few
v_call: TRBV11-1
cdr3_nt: TGTGCCAGCAGCCCAGTTCGCACCCGTGGGGTCTCTGGGGCCAACGTCCTGACTTTC
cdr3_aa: CASSPVRTRGVSGANVLTF

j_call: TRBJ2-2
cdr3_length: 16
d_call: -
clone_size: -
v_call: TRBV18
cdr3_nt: TGTGCCAGCTCATCGATAACAGGGTTAAACACCGGGGAGCTGTTTTTT
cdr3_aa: CASSSITGLNTGELFF

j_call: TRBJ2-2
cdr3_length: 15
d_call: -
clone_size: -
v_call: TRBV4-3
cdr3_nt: TGCGCCAGCACCCCAAGTATAGTGAACACCGGGGAGCTGTTTTTT
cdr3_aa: CASTPSIVNTGELFF

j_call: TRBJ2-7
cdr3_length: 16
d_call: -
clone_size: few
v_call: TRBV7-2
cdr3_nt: TGTGCCAGCAGCTCGTCCAGGGCGGGTAGATACTACGAGCAGTACTTC
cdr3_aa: CASSSSRAGRYYEQYF

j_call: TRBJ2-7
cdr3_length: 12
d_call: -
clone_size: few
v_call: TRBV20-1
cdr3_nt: TGCAGTGCTAGAGCCGGACCGAACGAGCAGTACTTC
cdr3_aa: CSARAGPNEQYF

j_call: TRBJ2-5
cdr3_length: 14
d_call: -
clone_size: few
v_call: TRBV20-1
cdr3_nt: TGCAGTGCTAGCGGCCAGGACCCTCAAGAGACCCAGTACTTC
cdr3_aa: CSASGQDPQETQYF

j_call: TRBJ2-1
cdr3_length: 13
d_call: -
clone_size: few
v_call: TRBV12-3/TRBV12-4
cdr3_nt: TGTGCCAGCAGTTTAGATACGGGGGACGAGCAGTTCTTC
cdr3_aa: CASSLDTGDEQFF

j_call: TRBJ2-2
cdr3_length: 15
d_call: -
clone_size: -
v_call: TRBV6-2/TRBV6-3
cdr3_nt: TGTGCCAGCAGTTACTCGGGGGGCCCGACCGGGGAGCTGTTTTTT
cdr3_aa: CASSYSGGPTGELFF

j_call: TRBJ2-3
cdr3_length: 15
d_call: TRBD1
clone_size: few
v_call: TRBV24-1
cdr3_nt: TGTGCCACCAGTGAACATGGACCGGGACAGGATACGCAGTATTTT
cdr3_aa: CATSEHGPGQDTQYF

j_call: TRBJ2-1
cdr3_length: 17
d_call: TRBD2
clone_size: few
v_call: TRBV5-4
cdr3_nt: TGTGCCAGCAGCTCGGGGACTAGCGGGGGCCCCTACAATGAGCAGTTCTTC
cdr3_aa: CASSSGTSGGPYNEQFF

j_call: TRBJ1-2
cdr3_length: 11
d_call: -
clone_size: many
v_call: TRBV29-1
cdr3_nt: TGCAGCGTTGATTTCGAGTATGGCTACACCTTC
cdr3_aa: CSVDFEYGYTF

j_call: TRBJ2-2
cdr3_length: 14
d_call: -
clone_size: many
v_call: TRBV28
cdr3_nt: TGTGCCAGCAGTTTCCCCCCAGTGCCCGGGGAGCTGTTTTTT
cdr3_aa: CASSFPPVPGELFF

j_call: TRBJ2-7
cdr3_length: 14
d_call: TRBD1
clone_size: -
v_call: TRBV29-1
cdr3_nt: TGCAGCGTCCGGGACAGGTCCATCTCCTACGAGCAGTACTTC
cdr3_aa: CSVRDRSISYEQYF

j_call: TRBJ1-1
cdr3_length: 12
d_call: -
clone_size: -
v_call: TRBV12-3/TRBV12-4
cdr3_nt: TGTGCCAGCAGTCCAGGGTTGGAGGAAGCTTTCTTT
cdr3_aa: CASSPGLEEAFF

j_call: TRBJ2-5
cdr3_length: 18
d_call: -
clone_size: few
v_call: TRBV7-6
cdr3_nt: TGTGCCAGCAGCTTAGCGGATGTCCAGGGGACCATTCAAGAGACCCAGTACTTC
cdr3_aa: CASSLADVQGTIQETQYF

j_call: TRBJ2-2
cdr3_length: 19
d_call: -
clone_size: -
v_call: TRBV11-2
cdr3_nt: TGTGCCAGCAGCTTAGGGGTGCCGGGGCCTCCTACGGGCACCGGGGAGCTGTTTTTT
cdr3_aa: CASSLGVPGPPTGTGELFF

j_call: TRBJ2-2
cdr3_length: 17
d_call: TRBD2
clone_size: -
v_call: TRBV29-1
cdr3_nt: TGCAGCGTTGACGGGAGGCTAGCAGGAAAGAACACCGGGGAGCTGTTTTTT
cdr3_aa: CSVDGRLAGKNTGELFF

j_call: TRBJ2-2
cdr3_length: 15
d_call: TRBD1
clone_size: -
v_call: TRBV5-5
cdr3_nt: TGTGCCAGCAGCTTGGGGACAGGTATCACCGGGGAGCTGTTTTTT
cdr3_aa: CASSLGTGITGELFF

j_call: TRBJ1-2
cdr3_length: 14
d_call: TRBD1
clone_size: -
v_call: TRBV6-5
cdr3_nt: TGTGCCAGCAGATACGGACAGGGGAATAATGGCTACACCTTC
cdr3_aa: CASRYGQGNNGYTF